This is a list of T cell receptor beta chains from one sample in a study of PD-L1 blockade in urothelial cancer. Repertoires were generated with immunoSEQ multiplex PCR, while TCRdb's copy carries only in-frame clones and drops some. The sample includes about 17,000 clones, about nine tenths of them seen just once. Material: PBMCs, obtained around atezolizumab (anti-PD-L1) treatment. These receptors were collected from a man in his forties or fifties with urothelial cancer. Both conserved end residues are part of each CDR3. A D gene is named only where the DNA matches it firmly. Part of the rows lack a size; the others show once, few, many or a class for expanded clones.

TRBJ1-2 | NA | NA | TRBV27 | TGTGCCAGCAGTCCCCCGGACAGACCATTCTATGGCTACACCTTC | CASSPPDRPFYGYTF
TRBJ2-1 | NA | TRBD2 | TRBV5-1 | TGCGCCAGCAGCGCCACGGGAGGGACTAGCAATGAGCAGTTCTTC | CASSATGGTSNEQFF
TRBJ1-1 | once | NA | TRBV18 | TGTGCCAGCTCACCACTCCCTCTTCAGGGAGGGTCGGCATTGAACACTGAAGCTTTCTTT | CASSPLPLQGGSALNTEAFF
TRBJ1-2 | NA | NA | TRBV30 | TGTGCCTGGAGGGAGAGAGCGGTCGGCTATGGCTACACCTTC | CAWRERAVGYGYTF
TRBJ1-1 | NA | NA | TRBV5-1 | TGCGCCAGCAGCTTGGAACAGATTGAAGCTTTCTTT | CASSLEQIEAFF
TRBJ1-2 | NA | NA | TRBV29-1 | TGCAGCGTTGAGGAGACCCAGGGAGGCTACACCTTC | CSVEETQGGYTF
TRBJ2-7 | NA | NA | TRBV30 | TGTGCCTGGAGTGGGGGGCTTCATCACGAGCAGTACTTC | CAWSGGLHHEQYF
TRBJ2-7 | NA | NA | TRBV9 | TGTGCCAGCAGCGTAGGGCAGGGGCCCTACGAGCAGTACTTC | CASSVGQGPYEQYF
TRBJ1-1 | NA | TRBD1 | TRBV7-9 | TGTGCCAGCAGCCCGCCTGGGACAGGGAGGGATAGCTGGACTGAAGCTTTCTTT | CASSPPGTGRDSWTEAFF
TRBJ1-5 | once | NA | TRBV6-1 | TGTGCCAGCAGTCTTACAGGAACGGGGCCCCAGCATTTT | CASSLTGTGPQHF